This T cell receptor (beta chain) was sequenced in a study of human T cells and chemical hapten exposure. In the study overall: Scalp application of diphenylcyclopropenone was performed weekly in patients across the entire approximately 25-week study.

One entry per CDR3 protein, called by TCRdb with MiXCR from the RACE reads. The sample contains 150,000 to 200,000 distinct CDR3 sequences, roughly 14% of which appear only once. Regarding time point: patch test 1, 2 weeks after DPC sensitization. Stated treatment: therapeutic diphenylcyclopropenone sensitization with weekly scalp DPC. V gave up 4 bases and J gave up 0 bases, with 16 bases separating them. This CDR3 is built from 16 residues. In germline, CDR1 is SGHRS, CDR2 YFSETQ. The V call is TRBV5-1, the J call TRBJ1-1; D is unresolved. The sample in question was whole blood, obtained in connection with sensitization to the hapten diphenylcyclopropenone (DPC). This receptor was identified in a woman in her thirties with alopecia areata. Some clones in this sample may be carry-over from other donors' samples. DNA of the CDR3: TGCGCCAGCAGCCCGGGCCCCGGACGGTTGAACACTGAAGCTTTCTTT. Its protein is CASSPGPGRLNTEAFF.